This TCR beta chain is from a study of blood T cells in healthy people across ages. Only a few counts were recorded for this clonotype. CDR3 length: 15 residues. The V end was cut by 5 bases, the J end by 1 base, with 11 bases between. Germline V gene sequence: CDR1 MDHEN, CDR2 SYDVKM. Primed by a sample-barcoded 5' primer and a J-beta primer mix, a second PCR proceeded for about 6 to 11 cycles. Every sample returned 2.5 million or more CDR3-containing paired-end reads. TCRdb passed the 5' RACE reads through MiXCR, listing each CDR3 protein once. The sample includes about 630,000 distinct CDR3 sequences, approximately 21% of them seen just once.

Sequenced: blood. The TCR was taken from a man in his sixties or seventies in good health. This sequence joins TRBV28 and TRBJ2-2; D remains ambiguous. The chain's CDR3 is CASSPPPGNTGELFF. In nucleotides, the CDR3 is TGTGCCAGCAGTCCCCCCCCAGGGAACACCGGGGAGCTGTTTTTT.